This T cell receptor beta chain came from a study of CD8+CD57+ T cells in acquired aplastic anemia. Patients chosen for sequencing had shown CD8+CD57+ cell expansion by flow cytometry. Genomic DNA, the template, was used for profiling of the TCR beta VDJ and CDR3. TCRdb re-called the reads with MiXCR, one entry per CDR3 protein. This sample has 250,000 or so distinct CDR3 sequences, with roughly half found just once. V lost 2 bases, J lost 0 bases, and 8 bases lay in between. Germline values: CDR1 SQVTM, CDR2 ANQGSEA. There are 15 residues in the CDR3. The clonotype comes from a human donor with aplastic anemia. The sample was sorted CD4+, CD8+, or CD8+CD57+ T cells (not recorded which) from PBMCs. The genes are TRBV29-1 and TRBJ2-6; D not certain. CDR3 in amino acids: CSVERSISGANVLTF. As DNA, the CDR3 is TGCAGCGTTGAAAGGTCGATCTCTGGGGCCAACGTCCTGACTTTC.